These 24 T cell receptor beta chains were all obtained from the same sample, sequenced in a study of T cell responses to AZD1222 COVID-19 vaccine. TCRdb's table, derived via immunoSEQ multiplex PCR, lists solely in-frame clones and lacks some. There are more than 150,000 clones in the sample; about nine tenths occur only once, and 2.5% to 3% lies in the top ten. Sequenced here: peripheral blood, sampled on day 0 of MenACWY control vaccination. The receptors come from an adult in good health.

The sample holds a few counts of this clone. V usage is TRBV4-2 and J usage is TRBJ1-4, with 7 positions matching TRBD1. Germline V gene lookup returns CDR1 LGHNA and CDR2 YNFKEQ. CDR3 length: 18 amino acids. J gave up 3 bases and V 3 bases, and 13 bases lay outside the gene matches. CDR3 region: CASSQHLVPGTANEKLFF. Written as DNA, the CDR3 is TGTGCCAGCAGCCAGCATCTAGTCCCCGGGACAGCTAATGAAAAACTGTTTTTT.

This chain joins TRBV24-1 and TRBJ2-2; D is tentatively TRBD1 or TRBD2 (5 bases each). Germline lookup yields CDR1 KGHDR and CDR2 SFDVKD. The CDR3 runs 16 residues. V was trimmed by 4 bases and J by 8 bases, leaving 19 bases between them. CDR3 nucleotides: TGTGCCACCAGTGAAACCGGGACCAGCGATATAGGGGAGCTGTTTTTT. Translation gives CATSETGTSDIGELFF.

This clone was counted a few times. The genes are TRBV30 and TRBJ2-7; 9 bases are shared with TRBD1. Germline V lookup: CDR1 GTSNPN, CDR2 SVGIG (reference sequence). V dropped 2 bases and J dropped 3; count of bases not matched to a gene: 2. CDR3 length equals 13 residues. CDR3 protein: CAWSRTGVYEQYF. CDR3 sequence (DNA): TGTGCCTGGAGTAGGACAGGGGTCTACGAGCAGTACTTC.

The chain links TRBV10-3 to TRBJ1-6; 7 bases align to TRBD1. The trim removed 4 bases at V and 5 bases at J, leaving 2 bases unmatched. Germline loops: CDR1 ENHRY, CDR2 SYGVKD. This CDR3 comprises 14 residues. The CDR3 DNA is TGTGCCATCAGTGCTGGGACAGATAATTCACCCCTCCACTTT. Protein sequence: CAISAGTDNSPLHF.

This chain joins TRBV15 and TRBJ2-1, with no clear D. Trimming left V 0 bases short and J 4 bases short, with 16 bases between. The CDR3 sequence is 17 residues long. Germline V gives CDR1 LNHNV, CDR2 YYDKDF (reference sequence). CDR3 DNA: TGTGCCACCAGCAGAGATCTTGGCCAGAACCCTTACAATGAGCAGTTCTTC. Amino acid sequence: CATSRDLGQNPYNEQFF.

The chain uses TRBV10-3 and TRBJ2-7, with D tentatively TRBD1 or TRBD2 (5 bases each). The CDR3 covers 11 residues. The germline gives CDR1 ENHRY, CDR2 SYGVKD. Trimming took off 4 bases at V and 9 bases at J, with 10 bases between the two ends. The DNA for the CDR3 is TGTGCCATCAGTGGAAGGGACCTGCAGTACTTC. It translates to CAISGRDLQYF.

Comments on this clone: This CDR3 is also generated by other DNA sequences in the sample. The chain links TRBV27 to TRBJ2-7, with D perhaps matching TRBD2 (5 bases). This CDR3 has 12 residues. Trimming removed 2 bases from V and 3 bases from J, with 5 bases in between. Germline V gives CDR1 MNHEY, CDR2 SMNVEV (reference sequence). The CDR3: CASSLRGYEQYF. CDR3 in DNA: TGTGCCAGCAGTTTACGGGGCTACGAGCAGTACTTC.

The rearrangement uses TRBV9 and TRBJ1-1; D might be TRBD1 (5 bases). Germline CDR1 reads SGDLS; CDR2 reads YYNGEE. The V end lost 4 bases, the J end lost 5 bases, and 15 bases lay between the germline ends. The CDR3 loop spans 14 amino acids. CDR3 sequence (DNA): TGTGCCAGCAGCCAGGGTGGTGGCTATACTGAAGCTTTCTTT. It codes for CASSQGGGYTEAFF.

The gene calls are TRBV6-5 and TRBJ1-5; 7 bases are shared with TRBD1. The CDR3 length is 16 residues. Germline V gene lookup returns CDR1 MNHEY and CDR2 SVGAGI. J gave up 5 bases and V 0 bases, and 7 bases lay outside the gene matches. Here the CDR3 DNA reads TGTGCCAGCAGTTACTCGAATGCAGGGGGACATCAGCCCCAGCATTTT. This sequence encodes CASSYSNAGGHQPQHF.

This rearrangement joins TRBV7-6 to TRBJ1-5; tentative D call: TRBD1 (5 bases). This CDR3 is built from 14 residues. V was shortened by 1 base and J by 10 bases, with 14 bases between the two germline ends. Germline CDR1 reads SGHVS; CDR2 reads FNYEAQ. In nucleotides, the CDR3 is TGTGCCAGCAGCTTAGTTTCACAGGAGGGCCCCCAGCATTTT. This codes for CASSLVSQEGPQHF.

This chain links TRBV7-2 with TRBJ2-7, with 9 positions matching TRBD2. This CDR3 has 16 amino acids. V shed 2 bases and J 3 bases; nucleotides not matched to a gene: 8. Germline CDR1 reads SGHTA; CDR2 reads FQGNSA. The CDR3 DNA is TGTGCCAGCAGCTTATATACGGCGGGAGGGGACTACGAGCAGTACTTC. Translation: CASSLYTAGGDYEQYF. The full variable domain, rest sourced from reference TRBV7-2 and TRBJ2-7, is GAGVSQSPSNKVTEKGKDVELRCDPISGHTALYWYRQSLGQGLEFLIYFQGNSAPDKSGLPSDRFSAERTGGSVSTLTIQRTQQEDSAVYLCASSLYTAGGDYEQYFGPGTRLTVT.

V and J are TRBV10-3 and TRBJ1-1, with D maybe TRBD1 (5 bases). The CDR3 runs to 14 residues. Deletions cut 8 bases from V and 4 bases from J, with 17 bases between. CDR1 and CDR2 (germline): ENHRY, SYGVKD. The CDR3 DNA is TGTGCCATCGGTTCTAGGGCGGGGGGCACTGAAGCTTTCTTT. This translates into CAIGSRAGGTEAFF.

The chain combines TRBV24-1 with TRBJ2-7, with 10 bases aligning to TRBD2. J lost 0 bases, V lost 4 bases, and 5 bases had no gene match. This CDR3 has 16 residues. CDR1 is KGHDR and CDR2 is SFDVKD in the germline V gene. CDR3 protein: CATSDPGTSDSYEQYF. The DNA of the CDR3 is TGTGCCACCAGTGACCCTGGGACTAGCGACTCCTACGAGCAGTACTTC.

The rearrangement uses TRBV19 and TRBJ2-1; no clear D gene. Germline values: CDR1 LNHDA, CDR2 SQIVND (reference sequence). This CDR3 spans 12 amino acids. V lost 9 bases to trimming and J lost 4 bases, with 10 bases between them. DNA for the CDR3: TGTGCCAGCCAAGACGGGTACAATGAGCAGTTCTTC. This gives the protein CASQDGYNEQFF.

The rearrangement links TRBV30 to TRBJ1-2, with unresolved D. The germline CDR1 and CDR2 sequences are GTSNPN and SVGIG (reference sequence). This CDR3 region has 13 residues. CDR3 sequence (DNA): TGTGCATATCATCGCCGGGCCCGCTATGGCTACACCTTC. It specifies CAYHRRARYGYTF.

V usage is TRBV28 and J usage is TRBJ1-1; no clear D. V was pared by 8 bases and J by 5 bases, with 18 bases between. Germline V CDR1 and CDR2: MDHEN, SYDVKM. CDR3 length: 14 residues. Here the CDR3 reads CASHPEGKGTEAFF. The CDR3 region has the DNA TGTGCCAGCCACCCAGAAGGGAAAGGGACTGAAGCTTTCTTT.

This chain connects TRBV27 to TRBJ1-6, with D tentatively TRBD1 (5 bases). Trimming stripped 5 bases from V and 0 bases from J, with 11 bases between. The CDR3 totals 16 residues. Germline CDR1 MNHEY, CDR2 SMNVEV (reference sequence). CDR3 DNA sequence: TGTGCCAGCAGTAGACCAGGGAGCTCCTATAATTCACCCCTCCACTTT. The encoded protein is CASSRPGSSYNSPLHF.

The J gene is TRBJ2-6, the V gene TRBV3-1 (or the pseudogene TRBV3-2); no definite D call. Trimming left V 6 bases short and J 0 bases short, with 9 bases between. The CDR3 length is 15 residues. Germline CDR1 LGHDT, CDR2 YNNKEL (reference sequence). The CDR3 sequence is CASSHGNSGANVLTF. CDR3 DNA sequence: TGTGCCAGCAGTCATGGAAACTCTGGGGCCAACGTCCTGACTTTC.

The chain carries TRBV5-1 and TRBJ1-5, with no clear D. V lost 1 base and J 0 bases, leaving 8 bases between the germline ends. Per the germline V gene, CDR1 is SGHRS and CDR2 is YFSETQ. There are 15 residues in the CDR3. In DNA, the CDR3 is TGCGCCAGCAGCTTGTCAGATTATAGCAATCAGCCCCAGCATTTT. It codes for CASSLSDYSNQPQHF.

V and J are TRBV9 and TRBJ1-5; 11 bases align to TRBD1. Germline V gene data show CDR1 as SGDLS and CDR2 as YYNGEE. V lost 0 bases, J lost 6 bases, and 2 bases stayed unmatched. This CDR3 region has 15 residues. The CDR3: CASSVGGQGGQPQHF. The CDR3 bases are TGTGCCAGCAGCGTAGGGGGACAGGGGGGTCAGCCCCAGCATTTT.

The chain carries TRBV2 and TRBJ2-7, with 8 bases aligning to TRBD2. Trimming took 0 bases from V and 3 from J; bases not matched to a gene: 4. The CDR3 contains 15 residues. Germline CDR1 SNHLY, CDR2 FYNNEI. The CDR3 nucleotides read TGTGCCAGCAGTGAAGCGCCCGGGAGGGGCTACGAGCAGTACTTC. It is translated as CASSEAPGRGYEQYF.

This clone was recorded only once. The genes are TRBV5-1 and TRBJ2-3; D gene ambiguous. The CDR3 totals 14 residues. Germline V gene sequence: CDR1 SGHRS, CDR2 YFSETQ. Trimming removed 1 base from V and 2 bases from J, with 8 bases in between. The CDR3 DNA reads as TGCGCCAGCAGCTTGAGACTCGACACAGATACGCAGTATTTT. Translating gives CASSLRLDTDTQYF.

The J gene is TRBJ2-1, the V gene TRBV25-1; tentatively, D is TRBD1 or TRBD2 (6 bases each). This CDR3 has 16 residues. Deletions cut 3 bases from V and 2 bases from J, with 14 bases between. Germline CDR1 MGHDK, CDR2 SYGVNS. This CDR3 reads CASSEYPGGTYNEQFF. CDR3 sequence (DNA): TGTGCCAGCAGTGAGTATCCCGGGGGCACCTACAATGAGCAGTTCTTC.

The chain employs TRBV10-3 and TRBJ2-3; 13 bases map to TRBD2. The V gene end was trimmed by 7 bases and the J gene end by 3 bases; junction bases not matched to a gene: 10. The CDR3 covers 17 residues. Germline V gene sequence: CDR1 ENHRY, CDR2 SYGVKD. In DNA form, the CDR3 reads TGTGCCATCAAAGGACTAGCGGGAGAGGATTATACAGATACGCAGTATTTT. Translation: CAIKGLAGEDYTDTQYF.